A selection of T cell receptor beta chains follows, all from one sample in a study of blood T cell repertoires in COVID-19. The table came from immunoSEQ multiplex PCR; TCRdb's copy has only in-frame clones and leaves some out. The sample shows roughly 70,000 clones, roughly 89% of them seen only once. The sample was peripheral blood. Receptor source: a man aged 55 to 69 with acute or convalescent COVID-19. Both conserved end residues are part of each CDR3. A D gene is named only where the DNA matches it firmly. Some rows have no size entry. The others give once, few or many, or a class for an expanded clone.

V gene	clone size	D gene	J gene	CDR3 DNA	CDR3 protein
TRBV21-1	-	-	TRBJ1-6	TGTGCCAGCAGCAAGGAGGGGGGGAGGGATTCACCCCTCCACTTT	CASSKEGGRDSPLHF
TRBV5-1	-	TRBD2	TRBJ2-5	TGCGCCAGCAGCCCCTCGGGACTAGCGCAAGAAGAGACCCAGTACTTC	CASSPSGLAQEETQYF
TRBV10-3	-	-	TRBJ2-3	TGTGCCATGTCCGTGGCCAGCACAGATACGCAGTATTTT	CAMSVASTDTQYF
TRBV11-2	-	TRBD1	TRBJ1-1	TGTGCCAGCAGGGGACAGGGTGAAGCTTTCTTT	CASRGQGEAFF
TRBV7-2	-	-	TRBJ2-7	TGTGCCAGCGGGAGCAACTCCTACGAGCAGTACTTC	CASGSNSYEQYF
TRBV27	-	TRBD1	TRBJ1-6	TGTGCCAGCCGGGGACAGGGTAATTCACCCCTCCACTTT	CASRGQGNSPLHF
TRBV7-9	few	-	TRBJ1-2	TGTGCCAGCAGCCTGGGGGGGCCCTATGGCTACACCTTC	CASSLGGPYGYTF
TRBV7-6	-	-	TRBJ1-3	TGTGCCAGCAGCTTGACAGATGGAAACACCATATATTTT	CASSLTDGNTIYF
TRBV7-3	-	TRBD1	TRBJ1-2	TGTGCCAGCAGCCCGGGACAGAACTATGGCTACACCTTC	CASSPGQNYGYTF
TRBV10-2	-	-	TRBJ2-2	TGCGCCAGCAGGGACAGGAACACCGGGGAGCTGTTTTTT	CASRDRNTGELFF
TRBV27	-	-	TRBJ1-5	TGTGCCAGCGGTCAGGGCTATAGCAATCAGCCCCAGCATTTT	CASGQGYSNQPQHF
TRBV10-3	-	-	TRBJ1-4	TGTGCCATCAGCTCCCCCACCTCAGGTGAAAAACTGTTTTTT	CAISSPTSGEKLFF
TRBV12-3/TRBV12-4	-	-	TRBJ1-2	TGTGCCAGCAGTCCGGTCGCTAACTATGGCTACACCTTC	CASSPVANYGYTF
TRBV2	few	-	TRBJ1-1	TGTGCCAGCAGTGGGGGACTCTGGAACACTGAAGCTTTCTTT	CASSGGLWNTEAFF
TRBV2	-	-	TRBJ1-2	TGTGCCAGCAGTGAAGCGGGAGGGGGCTATGGCTACACCTTC	CASSEAGGGYGYTF
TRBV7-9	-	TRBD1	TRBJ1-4	TGTGCCAGCAGCTCTGGACAGGGAACTAATGAAAAACTGTTTTTT	CASSSGQGTNEKLFF
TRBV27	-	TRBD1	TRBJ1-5	TGTGCCAGCAGTTTGACAGGGGTGAGCAATCAGCCCCAGCATTTT	CASSLTGVSNQPQHF
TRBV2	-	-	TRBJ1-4	TGTGCCAGCAGTGTACGGGGAAAACTGTTTTTT	CASSVRGKLFF
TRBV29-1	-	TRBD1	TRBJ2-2	TGCAGCGTTCCGGACAGGGCGAACACCGGGGAGCTGTTTTTT	CSVPDRANTGELFF
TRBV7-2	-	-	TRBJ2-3	TGTGCCAGCATTCCGGGACTGGGTATCACAGATACGCAGTATTTT	CASIPGLGITDTQYF
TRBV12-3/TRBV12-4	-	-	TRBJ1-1	TGTGCCAGCAGTGCGACAGGTAAAGCTTTCTTT	CASSATGKAFF
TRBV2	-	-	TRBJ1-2	TGTGCCAGCAATTTTAAGGCCCTAGGTGGCTACACCTTC	CASNFKALGGYTF
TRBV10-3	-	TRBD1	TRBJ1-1	TGTGCCGTGACAGGGGGGGATGGCACTGAAGCTTTCTTT	CAVTGGDGTEAFF
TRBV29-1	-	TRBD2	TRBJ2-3	TGCAGCGTTAGTAGCGGGACCAGCACAGATACGCAGTATTTT	CSVSSGTSTDTQYF
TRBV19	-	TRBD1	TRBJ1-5	TGTGCCAGTAGTTTAGGGGTAACAGGGGTGGGCAATCAGCCCCAGCATTTT	CASSLGVTGVGNQPQHF
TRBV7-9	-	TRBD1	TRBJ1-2	TGTGCCAGCAGCTCGACAGGGGCGCGCGGCTACACCTTC	CASSSTGARGYTF
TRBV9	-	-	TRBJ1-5	TGTGCCAGCAGCCTTGGGACATCTGTCAATCAGCCCCAGCATTTT	CASSLGTSVNQPQHF
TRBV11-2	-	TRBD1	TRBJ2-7	TGTGCCAGCAGGGGATCCGGGACAGCTGTCTACGAGCAGTACTTC	CASRGSGTAVYEQYF
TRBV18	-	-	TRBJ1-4	TGTGCCAGCTCACCCTCTCTCGACAGGCTAGAAAAACTGTTTTTT	CASSPSLDRLEKLFF
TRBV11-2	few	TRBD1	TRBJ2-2	TGTGCCAGCAGCCCCGGGACAGGGGGCACCGGGGAGCTGTTTTTT	CASSPGTGGTGELFF
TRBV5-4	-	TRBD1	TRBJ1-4	TGTGCCAGCAGCAGAAGGGACAGGGGGTTTAACGAAAAACTGTTTTTT	CASSRRDRGFNEKLFF
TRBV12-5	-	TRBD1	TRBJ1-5	TGTGCTAGTGGTAGGACAGGGGGCCAGCCCCAGCATTTT	CASGRTGGQPQHF
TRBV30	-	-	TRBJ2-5	TGTGCCTCCTCAGGGGTAGGAGAGACCCAGTACTTC	CASSGVGETQYF
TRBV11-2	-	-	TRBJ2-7	TGTGCCAGCACCCCAGGGCGCTCCTACGAGCAGTACTTC	CASTPGRSYEQYF
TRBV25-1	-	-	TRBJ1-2	TGTGCCAGCAGCGCCGGGACAAACATTTATGGCTACACCTTC	CASSAGTNIYGYTF
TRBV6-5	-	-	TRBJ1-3	TGTGCCAGCAGTTCTGGGCACTCTGGAAACACCATATATTTT	CASSSGHSGNTIYF
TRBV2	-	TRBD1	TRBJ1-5	TGTGCCAGCAGTGAAGGTGGGACAGGGCCCCAGCCCCAGCATTTT	CASSEGGTGPQPQHF
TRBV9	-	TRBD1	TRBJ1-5	TGTGCCAGCAGCGCCGGGACAGGGGGCTTGGGCAATCAGCCCCAGCATTTT	CASSAGTGGLGNQPQHF
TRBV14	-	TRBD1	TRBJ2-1	TGTGCCAGCAGCCAAATGGGGCCGACAGGGTACAATGAGCAGTTCTTC	CASSQMGPTGYNEQFF
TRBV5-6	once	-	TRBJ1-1	TGTGCCAGCAGCTTGGGCAGGGCGAACACTGAAGCTTTCTTT	CASSLGRANTEAFF
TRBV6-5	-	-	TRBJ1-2	TGTGCCAGCAGTTACAAACAGGGCTTAGGCTACACCTTC	CASSYKQGLGYTF